Included here is one T cell receptor beta chain sequence, with context. Its target is not known. The data belong to a study of shared clonotypes between healthy human individuals. Study-wide points: Blood alone was sampled, and tissue repertoires likely differ.

The CDR3 length is 13 residues. Trimming cost V 0 bases and J 6 bases, with 9 bases left between them. Germline-derived CDR1 and CDR2 are GTSNPN and SVGIG (reference sequence). Clones were sequenced by immunoSEQ multiplex PCR, and TCRdb holds only the in-frame ones, with some missing. The table lists 2 million to 2.5 million clones, 90% to 96% of them singletons. The TCR was taken from a man aged 18 to 35 in good health. The V call is TRBV30, the J call TRBJ1-3; no clear D. Material for sequencing was naive CD4+ T cells sorted from blood. The subset was: CD45RA+ positively selected. CDR3 in amino acids: CAWSVPTVNTIYF. The CDR3 coding sequence is TGTGCCTGGAGTGTTCCGACGGTAAACACCATATATTTT.